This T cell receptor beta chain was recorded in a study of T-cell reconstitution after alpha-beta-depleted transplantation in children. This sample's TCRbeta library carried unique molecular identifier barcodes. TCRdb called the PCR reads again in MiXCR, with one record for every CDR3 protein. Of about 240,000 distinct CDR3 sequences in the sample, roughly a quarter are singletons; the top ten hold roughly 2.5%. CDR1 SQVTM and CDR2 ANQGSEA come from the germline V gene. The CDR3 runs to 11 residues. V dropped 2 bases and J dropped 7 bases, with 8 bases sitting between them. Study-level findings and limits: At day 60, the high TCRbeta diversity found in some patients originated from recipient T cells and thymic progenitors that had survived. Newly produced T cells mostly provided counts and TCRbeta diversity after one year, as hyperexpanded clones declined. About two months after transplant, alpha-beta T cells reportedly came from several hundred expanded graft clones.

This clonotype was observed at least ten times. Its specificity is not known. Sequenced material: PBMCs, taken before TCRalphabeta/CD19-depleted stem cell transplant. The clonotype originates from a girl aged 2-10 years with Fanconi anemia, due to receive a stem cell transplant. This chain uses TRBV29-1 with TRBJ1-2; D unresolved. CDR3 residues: CSVERGFGYTF. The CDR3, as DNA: TGCAGCGTTGAACGGGGATTTGGCTACACCTTC.